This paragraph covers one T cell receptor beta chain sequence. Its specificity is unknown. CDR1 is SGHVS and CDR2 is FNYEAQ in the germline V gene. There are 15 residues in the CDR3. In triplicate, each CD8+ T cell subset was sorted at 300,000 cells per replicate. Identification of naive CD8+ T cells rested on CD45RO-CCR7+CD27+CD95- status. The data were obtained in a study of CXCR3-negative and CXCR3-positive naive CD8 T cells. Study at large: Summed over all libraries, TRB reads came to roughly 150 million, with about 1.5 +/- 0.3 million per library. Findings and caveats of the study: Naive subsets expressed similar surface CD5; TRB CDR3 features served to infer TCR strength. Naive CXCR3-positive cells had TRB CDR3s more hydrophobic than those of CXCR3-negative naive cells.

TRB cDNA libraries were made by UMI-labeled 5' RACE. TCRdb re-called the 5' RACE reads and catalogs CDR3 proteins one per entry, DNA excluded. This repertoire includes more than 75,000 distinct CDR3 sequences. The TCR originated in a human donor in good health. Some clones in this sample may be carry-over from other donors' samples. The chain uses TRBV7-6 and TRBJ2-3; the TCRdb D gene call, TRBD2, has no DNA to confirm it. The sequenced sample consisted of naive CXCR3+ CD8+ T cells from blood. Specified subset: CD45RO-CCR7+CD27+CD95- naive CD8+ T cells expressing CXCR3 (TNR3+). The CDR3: CASSLGGGRLDTQYF.